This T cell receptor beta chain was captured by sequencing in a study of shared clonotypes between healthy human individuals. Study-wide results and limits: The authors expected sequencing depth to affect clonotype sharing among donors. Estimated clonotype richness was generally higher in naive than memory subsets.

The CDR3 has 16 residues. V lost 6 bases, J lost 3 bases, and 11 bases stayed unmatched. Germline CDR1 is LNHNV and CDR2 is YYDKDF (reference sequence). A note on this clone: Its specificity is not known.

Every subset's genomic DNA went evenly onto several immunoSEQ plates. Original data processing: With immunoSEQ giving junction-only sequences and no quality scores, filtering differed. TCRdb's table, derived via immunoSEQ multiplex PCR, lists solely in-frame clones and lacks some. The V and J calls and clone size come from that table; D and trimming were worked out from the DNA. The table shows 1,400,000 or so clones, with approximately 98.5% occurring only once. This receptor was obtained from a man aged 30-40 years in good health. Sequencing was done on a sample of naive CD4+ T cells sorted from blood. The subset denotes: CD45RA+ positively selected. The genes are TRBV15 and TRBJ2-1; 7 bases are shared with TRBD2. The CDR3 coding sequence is TGTGCCACCAGGTCCTTCCCTAGCGGAGTCTACAATGAGCAGTTCTTC. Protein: CATRSFPSGVYNEQFF.